This TCR beta chain emerged from a study of cytomegalovirus exposure and HLA in healthy donors. Study-level background: Of approximately 400 genotyped donors, 81% clustered with self-reported Caucasian donors. General observations from the study: V- and J-gene trimming in TCR beta was tied to a missense DCLRE1C variant by an analysis performed later. Reportedly, fewer N-insertions than the approximately 690-donor mean appeared in an Asian-associated ancestry cluster in a later analysis.

Details on this clone: The antigen remains unidentified.

Researchers ran the PCR with 60 Vbeta and 13 Jbeta primers. Sequenced by immunoSEQ multiplex PCR; TCRdb stores in-frame clones only, minus some. The top ten hold around 1.5% of the sample, which has a few hundred thousand clones, approximately 80% seen once. CDR1 GTSNPN and CDR2 SVGIG come from the germline V gene (reference sequence). The CDR3 length is 11 residues. V lost 5 bases to trimming and J lost 7 bases, with 10 bases between them. Sequencing was performed on PBMCs. This chain uses TRBV30 with TRBJ2-3, with D possibly matching TRBD1 (5 bases). The sequence derives from a girl between 5 and 17 years old in good health and CMV-seronegative. The CDR3 protein is CAWGAYNTQYF. The CDR3 DNA follows: TGTGCCTGGGGGGCTTATAATACGCAGTATTTT.